What follows is one T cell receptor beta chain and its context. The source of the sample is a study of blood T cell repertoires in COVID-19. Clones were sequenced by immunoSEQ multiplex PCR, and TCRdb holds only the in-frame ones, with some missing. Of some 230,000 clones detected, around 87% appear once; the ten largest clones hold over 3%. Trimming removed 3 bases from V and 8 bases from J; junction bases left unmatched: 10. In germline, CDR1 is MNHNS, CDR2 SASEGT. The CDR3 is 16 residues long. The clonotype comes from a woman aged 18-29 years in a cohort exposed to, infected with or recovered from COVID-19 (not recorded which). Sequencing was performed on PBMCs or T cells enriched from blood (not recorded which). The chain uses TRBV6-1 and TRBJ2-1; 10 positions agree with TRBD1. CDR3 nucleotide sequence: TGTGCCAGCAGTGATTTCGGACAGGGGGAATTGGATGAGCAGTTCTTC. It codes for CASSDFGQGELDEQFF.